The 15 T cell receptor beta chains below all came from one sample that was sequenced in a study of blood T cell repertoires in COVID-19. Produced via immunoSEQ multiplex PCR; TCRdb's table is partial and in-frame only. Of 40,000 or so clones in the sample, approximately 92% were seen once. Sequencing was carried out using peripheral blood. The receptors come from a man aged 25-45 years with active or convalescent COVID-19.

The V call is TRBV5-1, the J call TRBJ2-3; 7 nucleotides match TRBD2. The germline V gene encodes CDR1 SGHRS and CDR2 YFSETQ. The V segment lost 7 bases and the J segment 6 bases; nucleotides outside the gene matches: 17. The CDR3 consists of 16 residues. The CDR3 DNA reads TGCGCCAGCGGAACTACCTCGGGGGGTCCCCGGGATACGCAGTATTTT. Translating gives CASGTTSGGPRDTQYF.

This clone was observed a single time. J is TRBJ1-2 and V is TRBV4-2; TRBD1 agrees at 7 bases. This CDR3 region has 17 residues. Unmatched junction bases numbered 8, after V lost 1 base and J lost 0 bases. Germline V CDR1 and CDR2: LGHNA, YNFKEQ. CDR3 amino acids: CASSQAHGTVANYGYTF. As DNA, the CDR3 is TGTGCCAGCAGCCAAGCCCACGGGACAGTAGCTAACTATGGCTACACCTTC.

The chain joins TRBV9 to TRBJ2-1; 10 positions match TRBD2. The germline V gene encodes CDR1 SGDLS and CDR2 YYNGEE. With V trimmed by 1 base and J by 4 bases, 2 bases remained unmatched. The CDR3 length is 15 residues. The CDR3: CASSVRTSGYNEQFF. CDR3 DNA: TGTGCCAGCAGCGTAAGGACTAGCGGATACAATGAGCAGTTCTTC. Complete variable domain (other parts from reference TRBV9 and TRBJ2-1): DSGVTQTPKHLITATGQRVTLRCSPRSGDLSVYWYQQSLDQGLQFLIQYYNGEERAKGNILERFSAQQFPDLHSELNLSSLELGDSALYFCASSVRTSGYNEQFFGPGTRLTVL.

DNA for the CDR3: TGTGCCAGTTCCCGGGAGGGGTTACGCTACACCTTC. It encodes CASSREGLRYTF. The chain combines TRBV19 with TRBJ1-2; TRBD1 is a possible D gene (5 bases). Germline loops: CDR1 LNHDA, CDR2 SQIVND (reference sequence). V gave up 8 bases and J gave up 9 bases, with 16 bases separating them. This CDR3 contains 12 residues.

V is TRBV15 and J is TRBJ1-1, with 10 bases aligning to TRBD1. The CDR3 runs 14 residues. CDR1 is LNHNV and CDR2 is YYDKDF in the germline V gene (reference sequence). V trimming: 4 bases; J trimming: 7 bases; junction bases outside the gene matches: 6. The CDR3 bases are TGTGCCACCAGCAACAAAGGACAGGGGGTTGAAGCTTTCTTT. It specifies CATSNKGQGVEAFF.

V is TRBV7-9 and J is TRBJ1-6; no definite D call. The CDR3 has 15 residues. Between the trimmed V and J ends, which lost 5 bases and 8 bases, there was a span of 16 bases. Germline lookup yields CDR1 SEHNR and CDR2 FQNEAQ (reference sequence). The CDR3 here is CASSQRVQVDSPLHF. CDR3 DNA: TGTGCCAGCAGCCAGCGGGTCCAGGTGGATTCACCCCTCCACTTT.

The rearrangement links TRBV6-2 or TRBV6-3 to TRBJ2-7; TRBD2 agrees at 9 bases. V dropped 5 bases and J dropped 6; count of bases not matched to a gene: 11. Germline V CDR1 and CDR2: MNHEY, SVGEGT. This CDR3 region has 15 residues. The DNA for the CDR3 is TGTGCCAGCAGTCCCGCACGGCTAGCGGGAATCGAGCAGTACGTC. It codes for CASSPARLAGIEQYV.

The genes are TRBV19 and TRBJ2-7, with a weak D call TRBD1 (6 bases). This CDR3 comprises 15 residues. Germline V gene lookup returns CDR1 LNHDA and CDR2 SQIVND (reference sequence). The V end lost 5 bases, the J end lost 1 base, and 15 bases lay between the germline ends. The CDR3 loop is CASSPTGSHSYEQYF. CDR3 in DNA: TGTGCCAGTAGTCCGACAGGATCCCATTCCTACGAGCAGTACTTC. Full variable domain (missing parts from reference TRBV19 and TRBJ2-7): DGGITQSPKYLFRKEGQNVTLSCEQNLNHDAMYWYRQDPGQGLRLIYYSQIVNDFQKGDIAEGYSVSREKKESFPLTVTSAQKNPTAFYLCASSPTGSHSYEQYFGPGTRLTVT.

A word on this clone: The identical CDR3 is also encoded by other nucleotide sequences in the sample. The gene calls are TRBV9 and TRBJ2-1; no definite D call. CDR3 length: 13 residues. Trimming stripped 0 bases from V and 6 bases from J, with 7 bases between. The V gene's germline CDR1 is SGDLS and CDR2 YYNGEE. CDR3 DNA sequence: TGTGCCAGCAGCGTAGGCCAGATCAATGAGCAGTTCTTC. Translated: CASSVGQINEQFF.

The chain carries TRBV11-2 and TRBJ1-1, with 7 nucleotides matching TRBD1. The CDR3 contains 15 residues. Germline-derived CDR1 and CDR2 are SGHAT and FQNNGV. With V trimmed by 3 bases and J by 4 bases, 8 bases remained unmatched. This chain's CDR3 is CASSFYLGQSTEAFF. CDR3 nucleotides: TGTGCCAGCAGCTTTTACCTGGGACAGAGCACTGAAGCTTTCTTT.

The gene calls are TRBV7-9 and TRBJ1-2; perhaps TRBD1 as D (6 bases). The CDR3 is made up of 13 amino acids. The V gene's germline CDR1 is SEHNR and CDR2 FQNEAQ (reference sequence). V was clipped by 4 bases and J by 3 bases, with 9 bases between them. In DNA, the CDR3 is TGTGCCAGCAGCTCGTCAGGGGACTATGGCTACACCTTC. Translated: CASSSSGDYGYTF.

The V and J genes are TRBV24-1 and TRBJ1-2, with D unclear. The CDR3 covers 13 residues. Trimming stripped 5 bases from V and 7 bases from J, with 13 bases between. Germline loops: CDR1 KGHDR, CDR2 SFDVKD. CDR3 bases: TGTGCCACCAGTGCCGGCGATTCGGGTGGCTACACCTTC. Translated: CATSAGDSGGYTF.

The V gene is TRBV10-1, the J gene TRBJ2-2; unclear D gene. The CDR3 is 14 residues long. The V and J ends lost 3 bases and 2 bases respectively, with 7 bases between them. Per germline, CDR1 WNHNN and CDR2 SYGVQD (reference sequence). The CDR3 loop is CASSEQQNTGELFF. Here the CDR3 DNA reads TGCGCCAGCAGTGAACAACAAAACACCGGGGAGCTGTTTTTT.

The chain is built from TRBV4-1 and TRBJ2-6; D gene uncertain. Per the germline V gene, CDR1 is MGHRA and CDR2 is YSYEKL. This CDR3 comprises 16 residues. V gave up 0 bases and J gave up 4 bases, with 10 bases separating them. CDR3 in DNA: TGCGCCAGCAGCCAAGAGTCCCTTTTGGGGGCCAACGTCCTGACTTTC. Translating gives CASSQESLLGANVLTF.

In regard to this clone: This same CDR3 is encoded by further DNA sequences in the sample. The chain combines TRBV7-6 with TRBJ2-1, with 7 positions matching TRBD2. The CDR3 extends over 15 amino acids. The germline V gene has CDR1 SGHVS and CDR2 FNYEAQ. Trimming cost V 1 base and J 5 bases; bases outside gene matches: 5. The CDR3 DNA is TGTGCCAGCAGCTTAGTCCCTAGCGGCAACAATGAGCAGTTCTTC. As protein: CASSLVPSGNNEQFF.